This T cell receptor beta chain is from a study of blood T cells in healthy people across ages. Concerning this clonotype itself: What it recognizes is unknown.

Donors were healthy Caucasian individuals from Russia aged roughly 6 to 90. The V and J ends lost 5 bases and 4 bases, in that order; junction bases with no gene match: 10. This CDR3 has 15 amino acids. Germline values: CDR1 SGHRS, CDR2 YFSETQ. General observations from the study: Estimates of total diversity, which came from one million sequenced T cells, were considered to be underestimates. Strongly correlated with naive T cell percentage was TCR beta diversity.

Alongside a J-beta primer mix, a sample-barcoded 5' primer served in a second PCR lasting roughly 7 to 11 cycles. TCRdb re-called the 5' RACE reads through MiXCR, storing one row per CDR3 protein. The table lists 1,500,000 or so distinct CDR3 sequences, 42% of them singletons. The chain recombines TRBV5-1 with TRBJ2-3; 7 nucleotides match TRBD1. The receptor was derived from a woman aged 18-30 years in good health. The source material was blood. CDR3 nucleotide sequence: TGCGCCAGCAGGGCCAGACAGGGTTCCGCAGATACGCAGTATTTT. This sequence encodes CASRARQGSADTQYF.